Listed below are T cell receptor beta chains from one sample, sequenced in a study of blood T cells in healthy people across ages. Each CDR3 protein is one row after TCRdb ran MiXCR on the 5' RACE reads. There are about 810,000 distinct CDR3 sequences in the sample; around 34% occur only once, and 10% to 15% lies in the top ten. Specimen: blood. All receptors derive from a man aged 18 to 30 in good health. Each CDR3 is given with its conserved first and last residue. Each record gives: V gene, CDR3 protein.

V: TRBV9; CDR3: CASTERTGDYDYTF
V: TRBV15; CDR3: CATSKTGEVVDTEAFF
V: TRBV28; CDR3: CASSYRTGELFF
V: TRBV5-1; CDR3: CASSLAQSTEAFF
V: TRBV10-3; CDR3: CAISEYQTGGGTDTQYF
V: TRBV10-3; CDR3: CALGGQGGDTQYF
V: TRBV7-7; CDR3: CASSKQGAYNEQFF
V: TRBV14; CDR3: CASSPLLSSYNEQFF
V: TRBV12-3/TRBV12-4; CDR3: CASSLMASPASGEQYF
V: TRBV6-2/TRBV6-3; CDR3: CASSYWTSGVGEQYF
V: TRBV7-6; CDR3: CASSLDSGSYEQYF
V: TRBV5-6; CDR3: CASSWPAGDLASTDTQYF
V: TRBV7-8; CDR3: CASSQAGRGGPGGELFF
V: TRBV6-2/TRBV6-3; CDR3: CASGLRSPKDTQYF
V: TRBV7-9; CDR3: CASSPGATGYGYTF
V: TRBV2; CDR3: CASSPDRVEPQHF